The 9 T cell receptor beta chains listed next were all sequenced from one sample in a study of neoadjuvant anti-PD-1 for oral cavity cancer. The repertoire was sequenced with immunoSEQ multiplex PCR; TCRdb's copy has only in-frame clones and lacks some. The sample lists about 80,000 clones; more than 80% were seen once. Sequencing used PBMCs, obtained before nivolumab (anti-PD-1) treatment. The receptors here all came from a person aged 35-79 years with oral cavity squamous cell carcinoma.

In its sample, this clone was seen a few times. This rearrangement joins TRBV9 to TRBJ2-1, with TRBD2 matching over 13 bases. The CDR3 loop spans 15 amino acids. With 0 bases clipped from V and 7 bases from J, the junction kept 1 base outside the gene matches. Germline loops: CDR1 SGDLS, CDR2 YYNGEE. The DNA of the CDR3 is TGTGCCAGCAGCGTAGCGGGACTAGCGGGAAATGAGCAGTTCTTC. This encodes CASSVAGLAGNEQFF.

The chain is built from TRBV7-2 and TRBJ2-2; a weak D match, TRBD2 (6 bases). The CDR3 sequence is 15 residues long. V lost 5 bases and J 1 base, leaving 11 bases between the germline ends. The V gene's germline CDR1 is SGHTA and CDR2 FQGNSA. DNA of the CDR3: TGTGCCAGCAGCAAGACTAGAGTGAACACCGGGGAGCTGTTTTTT. Translated: CASSKTRVNTGELFF.

The J gene is TRBJ2-3, the V gene TRBV6-4, with 13 bases matching TRBD2. CDR1 is MRHNA and CDR2 is SNTAGT in the germline V gene. Germline trimming cut 4 bases from V and 4 bases from J; bases unmatched to any gene: 5. This CDR3 has 16 amino acids. CDR3: CASSAGTSGIPDTQYF. The CDR3 coding sequence is TGTGCCAGCAGTGCTGGGACTAGCGGGATCCCAGATACGCAGTATTTT.

The chain recombines TRBV4-1 with TRBJ2-2; 12 positions agree with TRBD2. CDR1 and CDR2 (germline): MGHRA, YSYEKL. CDR3 length equals 18 residues. Trimming removed 1 base from V and 6 bases from J; junction bases left unmatched: 9. CDR3 sequence (DNA): TGCGCCAGCAGCCAAGCGGGACTAGCGGGTGTTGGGGCCGGGGAGCTGTTTTTT. As protein: CASSQAGLAGVGAGELFF.

This rearrangement joins TRBV27 to TRBJ2-1; 9 bases fit TRBD2. Trimming cost V 3 bases and J 8 bases; bases outside gene matches: 11. The CDR3 has 16 amino acids. CDR1 MNHEY and CDR2 SMNVEV come from the germline V gene (reference sequence). CDR3 nucleotide sequence: TGTGCCAGCAGTTTGGTGGCGGGAGGGCCGGGGGATGAGCAGTTCTTC. This translates into CASSLVAGGPGDEQFF.

The CDR3 nucleotides read TGCGCCAGCAGCCAGGGCGGGGGGAACTACAATGAGCAGTTCTTC. Encoded protein: CASSQGGGNYNEQFF. The gene calls are TRBV5-1 and TRBJ2-1, with 8 bases identical to TRBD2. The CDR3 sequence is 15 residues long. Losses at the gene ends were 4 bases for V and 3 bases for J; bases not matched to a gene: 6. Germline-derived CDR1 and CDR2 are SGHRS and YFSETQ. Full variable domain (remainder filled in from reference TRBV5-1 and TRBJ2-1): KAGVTQTPRYLIKTRGQQVTLSCSPISGHRSVSWYQQTPGQGLQFLFEYFSETQRNKGNFPGRFSGRQFSNSRSEMNVSTLELGDSALYLCASSQGGGNYNEQFFGPGTRLTVL.

This chain joins TRBV6-1 and TRBJ2-7, with D perhaps matching TRBD1 (5 bases). The CDR3 consists of 13 residues. The germline V gene has CDR1 MNHNS and CDR2 SASEGT. Trimming pared 4 bases from V and 7 bases from J, leaving 14 bases between. DNA for the CDR3: TGTGCCAGCAGTGTTGGGGCCGACGGGGAGCAGTACTTC. This codes for CASSVGADGEQYF.

This chain uses TRBV25-1 with TRBJ2-7; a possible D gene is TRBD2 (5 bases). Germline V gene data show CDR1 as MGHDK and CDR2 as SYGVNS. Deletions cut 2 bases from V and 3 bases from J, with 14 bases between. This CDR3 has 15 amino acids. The CDR3 reads CASSEPPGSRYEQYF. CDR3 coding DNA: TGTGCCAGCAGTGAACCCCCGGGAAGCCGCTACGAGCAGTACTTC.

The gene calls are TRBV2 and TRBJ2-1, with D hard to call. The germline V gene encodes CDR1 SNHLY and CDR2 FYNNEI. The CDR3 contains 15 residues. Trimming pared 6 bases from V and 7 bases from J, leaving 19 bases between. CDR3 in DNA: TGTGCCAGCAGGACAACACGGGCCAGCGCGAATGAGCAGTTCTTC. Protein: CASRTTRASANEQFF.